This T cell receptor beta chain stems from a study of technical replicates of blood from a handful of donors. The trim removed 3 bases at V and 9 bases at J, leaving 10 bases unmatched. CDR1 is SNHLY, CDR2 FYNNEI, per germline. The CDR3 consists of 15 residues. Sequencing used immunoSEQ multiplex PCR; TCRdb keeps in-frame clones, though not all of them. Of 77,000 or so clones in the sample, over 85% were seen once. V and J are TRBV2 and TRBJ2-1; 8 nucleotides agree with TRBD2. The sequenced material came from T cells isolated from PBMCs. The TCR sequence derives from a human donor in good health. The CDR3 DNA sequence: TGTGCCAGCAGTGAGCGAGGAGCGGGAGCAGTTGAGCAGTTCTTC. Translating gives CASSERGAGAVEQFF.